This T cell receptor beta chain originates from a study of blood T cell repertoires in COVID-19. On the study more broadly: Samples came from the United States, Italy and Spain, spanning acute and convalescent COVID-19. Sample material is recorded as cDNA or gDNA derived from T cells, B-cell-depleted T cells, or PBMCs.

The V end lost 6 bases, the J end lost 4 bases, and 15 bases lay between the germline ends. The CDR3 runs 14 residues. Germline V gene lookup returns CDR1 LNHDA and CDR2 SQIVND (reference sequence). Original data processing: By means of reference gene primer amplification, nucleated cell counts were estimated. Only in-frame clones appear in the TCRdb table, and some are missing; sequencing was by immunoSEQ multiplex PCR. For V, J and clone size, that table is used; D and trimming come from the DNA. The profile covers 250,000 or so clones, with around 90% appearing a single time and about 5.2% taken by the ten largest.

The material sequenced was peripheral blood. The V and J genes are TRBV19 and TRBJ1-1; a possible D gene is TRBD1 (6 bases). This sequence was found in a woman in her fifties or sixties with COVID-19, enrolled during active disease. The CDR3, as DNA: TGTGCCAGTAGCAGGGGACCGCCTAGCACTGAAGCTTTCTTT. Its translation: CASSRGPPSTEAFF.